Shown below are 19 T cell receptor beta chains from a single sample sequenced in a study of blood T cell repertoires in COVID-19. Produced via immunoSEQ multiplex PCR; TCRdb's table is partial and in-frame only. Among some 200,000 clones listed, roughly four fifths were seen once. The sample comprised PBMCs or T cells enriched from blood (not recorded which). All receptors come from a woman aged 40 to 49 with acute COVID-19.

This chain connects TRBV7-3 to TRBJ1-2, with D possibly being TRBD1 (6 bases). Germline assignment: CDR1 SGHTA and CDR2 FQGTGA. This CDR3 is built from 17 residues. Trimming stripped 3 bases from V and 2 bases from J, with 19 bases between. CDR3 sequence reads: CASSFFRQTQGNYGYTF. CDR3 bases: TGTGCCAGCAGCTTTTTCAGACAAACCCAGGGGAACTATGGCTACACCTTC. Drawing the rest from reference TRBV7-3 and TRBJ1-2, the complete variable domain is GAGVSQTPSNKVTEKGKYVELRCDPISGHTALYWYRQSLGQGPEFLIYFQGTGAADDSGLPNDRFFAVRPEGSVSTLKIQRTERGDSAVYLCASSFFRQTQGNYGYTFGSGTRLTVV.

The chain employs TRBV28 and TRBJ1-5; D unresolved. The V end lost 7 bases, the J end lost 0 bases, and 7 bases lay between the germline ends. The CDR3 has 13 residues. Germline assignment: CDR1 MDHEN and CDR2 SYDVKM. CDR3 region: CASMRPSNQPQHF. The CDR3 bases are TGTGCCAGCATGCGGCCTAGCAATCAGCCCCAGCATTTT.

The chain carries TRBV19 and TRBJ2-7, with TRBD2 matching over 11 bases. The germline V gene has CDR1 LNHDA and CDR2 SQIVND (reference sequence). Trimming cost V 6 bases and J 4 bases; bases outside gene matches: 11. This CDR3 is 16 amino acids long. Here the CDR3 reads CASSQLAGDPGYEQYF. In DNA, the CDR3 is TGTGCCAGTAGCCAACTAGCGGGAGACCCGGGGTACGAGCAGTACTTC.

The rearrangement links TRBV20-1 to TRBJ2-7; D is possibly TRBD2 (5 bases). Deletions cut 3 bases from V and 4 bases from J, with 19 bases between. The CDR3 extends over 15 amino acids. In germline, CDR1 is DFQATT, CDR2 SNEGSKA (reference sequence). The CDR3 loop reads CSASRWAKGAYEQYF. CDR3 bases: TGCAGTGCTAGTCGCTGGGCAAAGGGAGCTTACGAGCAGTACTTC.

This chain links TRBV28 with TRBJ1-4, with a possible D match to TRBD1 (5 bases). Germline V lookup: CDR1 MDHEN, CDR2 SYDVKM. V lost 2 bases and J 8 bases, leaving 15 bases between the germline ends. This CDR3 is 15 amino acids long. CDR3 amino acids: CASSLAGPRREKLFF. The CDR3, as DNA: TGTGCCAGCAGTTTAGCAGGGCCCAGAAGGGAAAAACTGTTTTTT.

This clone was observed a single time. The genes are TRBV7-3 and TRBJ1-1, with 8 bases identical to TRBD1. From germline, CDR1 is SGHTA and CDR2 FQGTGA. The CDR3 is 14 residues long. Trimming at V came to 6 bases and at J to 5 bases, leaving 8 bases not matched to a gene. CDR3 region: CASSFQGAETEAFF. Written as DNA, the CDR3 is TGTGCCAGCAGTTTCCAGGGGGCGGAAACTGAAGCTTTCTTT.

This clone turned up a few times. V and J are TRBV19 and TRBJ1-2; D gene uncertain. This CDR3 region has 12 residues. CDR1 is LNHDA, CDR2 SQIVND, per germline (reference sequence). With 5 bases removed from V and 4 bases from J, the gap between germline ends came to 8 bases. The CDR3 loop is CASSLESYGYTF. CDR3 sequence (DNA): TGTGCCAGTAGTCTCGAGAGCTATGGCTACACCTTC.

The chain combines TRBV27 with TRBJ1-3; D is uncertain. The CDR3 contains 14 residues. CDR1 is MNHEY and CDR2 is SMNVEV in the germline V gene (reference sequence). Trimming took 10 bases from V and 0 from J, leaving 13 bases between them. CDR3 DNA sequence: TGTGCCACCAGATCGAGGAGCTCTGGAAACACCATATATTTT. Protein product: CATRSRSSGNTIYF.

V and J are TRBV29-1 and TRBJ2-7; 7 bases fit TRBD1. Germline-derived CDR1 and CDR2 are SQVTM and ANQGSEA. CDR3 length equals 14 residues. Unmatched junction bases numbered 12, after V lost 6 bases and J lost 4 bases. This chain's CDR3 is CSVGNPGQRYEQYF. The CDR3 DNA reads TGCAGCGTGGGTAATCCGGGACAGCGGTACGAGCAGTACTTC.

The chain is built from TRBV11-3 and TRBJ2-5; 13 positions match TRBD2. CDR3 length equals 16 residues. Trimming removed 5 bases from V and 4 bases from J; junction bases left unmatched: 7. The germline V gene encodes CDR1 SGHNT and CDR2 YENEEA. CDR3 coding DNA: TGTGCCAGCAGCCACCCGACTAGCGGGGGGTCAGAGACCCAGTACTTC. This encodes CASSHPTSGGSETQYF.

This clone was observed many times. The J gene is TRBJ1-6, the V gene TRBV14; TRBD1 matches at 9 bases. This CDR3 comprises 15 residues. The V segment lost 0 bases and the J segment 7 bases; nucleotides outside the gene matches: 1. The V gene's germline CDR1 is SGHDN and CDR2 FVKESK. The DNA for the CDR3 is TGTGCCAGCAGCCAAGATGACAGGGGGAATTCACCCCTCCACTTT. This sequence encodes CASSQDDRGNSPLHF.

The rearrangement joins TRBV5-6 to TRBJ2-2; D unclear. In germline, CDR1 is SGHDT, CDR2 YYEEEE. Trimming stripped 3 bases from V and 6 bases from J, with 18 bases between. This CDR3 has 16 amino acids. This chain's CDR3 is CASSSGPGSVAGELFF. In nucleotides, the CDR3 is TGTGCCAGCAGCTCCGGCCCGGGTTCCGTCGCCGGGGAGCTGTTTTTT. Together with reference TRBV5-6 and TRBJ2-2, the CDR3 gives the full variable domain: DAGVTQSPTHLIKTRGQQVTLRCSPKSGHDTVSWYQQALGQGPQFIFQYYEEEERQRGNFPDRFSGHQFPNYSSELNVNALLLGDSALYLCASSSGPGSVAGELFFGEGSRLTVL.

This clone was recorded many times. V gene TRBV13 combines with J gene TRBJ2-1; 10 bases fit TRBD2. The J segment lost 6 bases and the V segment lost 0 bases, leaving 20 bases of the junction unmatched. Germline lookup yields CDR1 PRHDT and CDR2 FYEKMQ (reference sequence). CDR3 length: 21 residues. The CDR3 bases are TGTGCCAGCAGCTTAGGTGGGCTAGCGGGAGCCCCGGCCGAAGATATCAATGAGCAGTTCTTC. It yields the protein CASSLGGLAGAPAEDINEQFF.

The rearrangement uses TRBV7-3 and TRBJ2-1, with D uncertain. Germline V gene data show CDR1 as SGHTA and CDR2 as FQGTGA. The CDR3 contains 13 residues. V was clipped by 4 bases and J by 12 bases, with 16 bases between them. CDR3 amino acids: CASSSSLDMVQFF. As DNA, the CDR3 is TGTGCCAGCAGCTCATCCCTAGATATGGTGCAGTTCTTC.

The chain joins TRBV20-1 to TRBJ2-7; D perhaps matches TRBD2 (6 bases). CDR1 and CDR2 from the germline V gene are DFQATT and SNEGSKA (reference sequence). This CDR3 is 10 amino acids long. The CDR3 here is CRAGGYEQYF. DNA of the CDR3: TGCAGGGCTGGGGGGTACGAGCAGTACTTC.

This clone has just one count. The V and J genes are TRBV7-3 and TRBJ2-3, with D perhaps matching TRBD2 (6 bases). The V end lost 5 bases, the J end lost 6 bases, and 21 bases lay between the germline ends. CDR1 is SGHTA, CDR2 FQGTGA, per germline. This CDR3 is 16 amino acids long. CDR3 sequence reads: CASSPSGRGVRDTQYF. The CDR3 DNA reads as TGTGCCAGCAGCCCCTCTGGGCGGGGCGTAAGGGATACGCAGTATTTT.

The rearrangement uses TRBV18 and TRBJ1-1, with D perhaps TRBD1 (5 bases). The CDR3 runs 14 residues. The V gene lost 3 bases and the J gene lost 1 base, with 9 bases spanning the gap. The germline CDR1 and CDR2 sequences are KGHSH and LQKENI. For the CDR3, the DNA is TGTGCCAGCTCACCGACAGCGGGGAACACTGAAGCTTTCTTT. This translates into CASSPTAGNTEAFF.

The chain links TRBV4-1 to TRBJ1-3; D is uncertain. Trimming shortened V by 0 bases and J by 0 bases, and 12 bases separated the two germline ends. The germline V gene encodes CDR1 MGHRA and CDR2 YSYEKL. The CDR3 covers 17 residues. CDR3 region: CASSQDRYSNSGNTIYF. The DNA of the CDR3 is TGCGCCAGCAGCCAAGATCGCTACAGCAACTCTGGAAACACCATATATTTT.

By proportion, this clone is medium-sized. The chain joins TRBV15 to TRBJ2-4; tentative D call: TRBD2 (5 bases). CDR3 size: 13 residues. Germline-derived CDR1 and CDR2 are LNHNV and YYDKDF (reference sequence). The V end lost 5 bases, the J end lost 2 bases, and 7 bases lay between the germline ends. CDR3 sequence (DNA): TGTGCCACCAGCGAGGGTCCCAAAAACATTCAGTACTTC. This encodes CATSEGPKNIQYF.